Reported below is one T cell receptor beta chain. The data originate from a study of blood T cell repertoires in COVID-19. Study-level background: Sample material is recorded as cDNA or gDNA derived from T cells, B-cell-depleted T cells, or PBMCs.

The protocol was immunoSEQ multiplex PCR, while the TCRdb copy is restricted to in-frame clones and leaves out a portion. Of 200,000 or so clones in the sample, 85% to 90% were seen once. One Seattle source followed patients from active infection through their disease course. The junction had 5 bases not matched to a gene; V was cut back by 5 bases and J by 2 bases. Per the germline V gene, CDR1 is MNHEY and CDR2 is SVGAGI. This CDR3 region has 15 residues. The sample taken for sequencing was peripheral blood. This sequence originates from a person between 65 and 79 years old with COVID-19, enrolled during active disease. The V call is TRBV6-5, the J call TRBJ1-2; 10 nucleotides agree with TRBD1. This CDR3 reads CASSHPGQGNYGYTF. In DNA, the CDR3 is TGTGCCAGCAGTCACCCGGGACAGGGGAACTATGGCTACACCTTC.